Below are 8 T cell receptor beta chains sequenced from a single sample in a study of shared clonotypes between healthy human individuals. The assay was immunoSEQ multiplex PCR, and TCRdb's table has in-frame clones only and misses some. Here the sample spans 800,000 to 950,000 clones, 95% to 97% being singletons. Naive-designated CD8 cells lacked CD45RO, were positively enriched for CCR7, and omitted terminally differentiated effector memory CD45RA+ cells. The sequenced material came from naive CD8+ T cells sorted from blood. The receptors originated from a man aged 25 to 40 in good health.

V gene TRBV29-1 combines with J gene TRBJ2-1; 8 nucleotides line up with TRBD2. V trimming: 4 bases; J trimming: 6 bases; junction bases outside the gene matches: 14. The CDR3 length is 16 residues. Germline lookup yields CDR1 SQVTM and CDR2 ANQGSEA. This CDR3 reads CSVAKAGDRLGNEQFF. CDR3 nucleotides: TGCAGCGTTGCGAAAGCGGGAGACCGCTTAGGCAATGAGCAGTTCTTC.

This clone showed up just once. The chain joins TRBV6-1 to TRBJ2-7; a possible D gene is TRBD1 (6 bases). This CDR3 contains 14 residues. Germline V gene lookup returns CDR1 MNHNS and CDR2 SASEGT. V was cut by 3 bases and J by 2 bases, with 11 bases left in between. The CDR3 sequence: CASSDGQGTYEQYF. CDR3 nucleotide sequence: TGTGCCAGCAGTGACGGGCAGGGGACCTACGAGCAGTACTTC.

This chain connects TRBV13 to TRBJ2-7, with D possibly called TRBD1 or TRBD2 (7 bases each). V was pared by 5 bases and J by 0 bases, with 20 bases between. The V gene's germline CDR1 is PRHDT and CDR2 FYEKMQ (reference sequence). The CDR3 is 17 residues long. The CDR3 bases are TGTGCCAGCAGCAACAGGGGTAGCGGGCTGAGCTCCTACGAGCAGTACTTC. Translating it yields CASSNRGSGLSSYEQYF.

The V and J genes are TRBV7-2 and TRBJ1-5; TRBD1 agrees at 10 bases. There are 15 residues in the CDR3. Germline values: CDR1 SGHTA, CDR2 FQGNSA. Germline trimming cut 5 bases from V and 3 bases from J; bases unmatched to any gene: 4. CDR3 coding DNA: TGTGCCAGCAGCCGGACAGGGGGTTACAATCAGCCCCAGCATTTT. Its translation is CASSRTGGYNQPQHF.

This chain links TRBV7-6 with TRBJ2-1; D possibly corresponds to TRBD2 (6 bases). The V gene's germline CDR1 is SGHVS and CDR2 FNYEAQ. This CDR3 has 15 residues. The V end lost 5 bases, the J end lost 7 bases, and 18 bases lay between the germline ends. The CDR3 loop is CASSQGLSGGNEQFF. The CDR3 region has the DNA TGTGCCAGCAGCCAAGGACTAAGCGGTGGGAATGAGCAGTTCTTC.

V is TRBV27 and J is TRBJ2-7; tentative D call: TRBD1 (6 bases). CDR1 MNHEY and CDR2 SMNVEV come from the germline V gene (reference sequence). This CDR3 is 13 amino acids long. Trimming removed 4 bases at V and 2 bases at J, with 9 bases between. CDR3 residues: CASSWTATYEQYF. CDR3 coding DNA: TGTGCCAGCAGTTGGACAGCTACCTACGAGCAGTACTTC.

V gene TRBV12-5 combines with J gene TRBJ2-5; D unclear. This CDR3 is built from 16 residues. Germline CDR1 LGHNT, CDR2 FRNRAP. Trimming took 3 bases from V and 3 from J, leaving 17 bases between them. CDR3 loop: CASGFLLDLGEETQYF. CDR3 bases: TGTGCTAGTGGTTTCCTTTTAGATTTGGGTGAAGAGACCCAGTACTTC.

This chain uses TRBV7-8 with TRBJ2-5; 8 bases are a match to TRBD2. This CDR3 region has 15 residues. With 5 bases clipped from V and 5 bases from J, the junction kept 10 bases outside the gene matches. Germline V gene lookup returns CDR1 SGHVS and CDR2 FQNEAQ. In nucleotides, the CDR3 is TGTGCCAGCAGCCCCCCCAGCGGGAGCTGGGAGACCCAGTACTTC. As protein: CASSPPSGSWETQYF.